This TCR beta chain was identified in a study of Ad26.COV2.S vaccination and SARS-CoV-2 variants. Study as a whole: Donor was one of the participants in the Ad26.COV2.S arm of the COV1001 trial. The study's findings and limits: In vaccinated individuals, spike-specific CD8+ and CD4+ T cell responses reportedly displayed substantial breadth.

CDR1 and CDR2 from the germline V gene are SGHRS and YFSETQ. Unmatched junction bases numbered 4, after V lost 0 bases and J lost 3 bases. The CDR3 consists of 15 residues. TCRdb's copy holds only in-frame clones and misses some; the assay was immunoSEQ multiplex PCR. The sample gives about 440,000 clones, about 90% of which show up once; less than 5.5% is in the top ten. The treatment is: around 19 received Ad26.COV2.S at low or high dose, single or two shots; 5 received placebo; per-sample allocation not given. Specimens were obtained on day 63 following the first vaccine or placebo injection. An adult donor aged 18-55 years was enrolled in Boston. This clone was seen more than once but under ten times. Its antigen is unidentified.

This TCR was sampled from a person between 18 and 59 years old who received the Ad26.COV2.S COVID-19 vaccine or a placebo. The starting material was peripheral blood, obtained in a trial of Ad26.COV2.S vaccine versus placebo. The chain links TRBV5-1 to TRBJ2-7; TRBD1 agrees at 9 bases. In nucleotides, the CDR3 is TGCGCCAGCAGCTTGGGAGGGACAGGGCTCTACGAGCAGTACTTC. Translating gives CASSLGGTGLYEQYF.